Shown below are 31 T cell receptor beta chains from a single sample sequenced in a study of cytomegalovirus exposure and HLA in healthy donors. This PCR relied on a set of 60 Vbeta primers and 13 Jbeta primers. Produced via immunoSEQ multiplex PCR; TCRdb's table is partial and in-frame only. The sample includes around 100,000 clones, over 70% of them seen just once. Sequenced material: PBMCs. The receptors here all came from a man aged 50-59 years in good health and CMV-seropositive.

This rearrangement joins TRBV2 to TRBJ2-5; TRBD2 is a possible D gene (6 bases). V lost 6 bases and J lost 1, with 12 bases in between. Per germline, CDR1 SNHLY and CDR2 FYNNEI. The CDR3 covers 14 residues. The CDR3 nucleotides read TGTGCCAGCAGAGGCGGCGGGATCCAAGAGACCCAGTACTTC. It specifies CASRGGGIQETQYF.

J is TRBJ1-5 and V is TRBV19; no definite D call. Germline CDR1 LNHDA, CDR2 SQIVND (reference sequence). This CDR3 is 14 amino acids long. The germline V and J ends were trimmed by 8 bases and 3 bases, with 14 bases remaining between them. CDR3 in amino acids: CASVPNSFNQPQHF. CDR3 nucleotides: TGTGCCAGTGTCCCGAACAGCTTCAATCAGCCCCAGCATTTT.

With respect to this clone: Other DNA sequences from this sample encode an identical CDR3 as well. This rearrangement joins TRBV28 to TRBJ2-1; TRBD2 matches at 8 bases. The germline V gene encodes CDR1 MDHEN and CDR2 SYDVKM. The V segment lost 5 bases and the J segment 1 base; nucleotides outside the gene matches: 4. CDR3 length: 15 residues. CDR3 bases: TGTGCCAGCAGTGCGGGACTAGGATCCTACAATGAGCAGTTCTTC. Protein product: CASSAGLGSYNEQFF.

The V gene is TRBV10-3, the J gene TRBJ2-4, with 14 bases fitting TRBD2. The CDR3 spans 16 residues. Germline CDR1 is ENHRY and CDR2 is SYGVKD. V gave up 0 bases and J gave up 5 bases; unmatched junction bases: 0. The CDR3 region has the DNA TGTGCCATCAGTGAGTCGGGACTAGCGGGAGAAAACATTCAGTACTTC. Its translation is CAISESGLAGENIQYF.

The chain has TRBV9 and TRBJ1-1; 7 bases fit TRBD1. V was clipped by 2 bases and J by 3 bases; unmatched bases: 7. CDR1 is SGDLS, CDR2 YYNGEE, per germline. This CDR3 is 15 amino acids long. Here the CDR3 DNA reads TGTGCCAGCAGCGTGGGAGCGACAGGGTACACTGAAGCTTTCTTT. Its translation: CASSVGATGYTEAFF.

This rearrangement joins TRBV6-6 to TRBJ2-1, with TRBD2 matching over 12 bases. The length of the CDR3 is 14 residues. Trimming cost V 6 bases and J 7 bases; bases outside gene matches: 4. CDR1 is MNHNY, CDR2 SVGAGI, per germline (reference sequence). This chain's CDR3 is CASRRTSGINEQFF. The DNA of the CDR3 is TGTGCCAGCAGGAGGACTAGCGGGATAAATGAGCAGTTCTTC.

The gene calls are TRBV11-3 and TRBJ2-1; 12 nucleotides align to TRBD2. The CDR3 is made up of 17 amino acids. The V gene's germline CDR1 is SGHNT and CDR2 YENEEA. The J segment lost 6 bases and the V segment lost 1 base, leaving 7 bases of the junction unmatched. Written as DNA, the CDR3 is TGTGCCAGCAGCTTAGGGACTAGCGGGACGGGTGGCAATGAGCAGTTCTTC. Translating gives CASSLGTSGTGGNEQFF.

V is TRBV28 and J is TRBJ1-1; D gene ambiguous. V lost 2 bases and J lost 0, with 7 bases in between. Germline loops: CDR1 MDHEN, CDR2 SYDVKM. This CDR3 comprises 14 residues. DNA of the CDR3: TGTGCCAGCAGTTTACCCACGGTGAACACTGAAGCTTTCTTT. Encoded protein: CASSLPTVNTEAFF.

The chain uses TRBV28 and TRBJ1-5, with D unclear. The length of the CDR3 is 15 residues. V lost 1 base and J 3 bases, leaving 10 bases between the germline ends. Germline CDR1 and CDR2: MDHEN and SYDVKM. The CDR3 sequence is CASSLFPGDNQPQHF. CDR3 nucleotide sequence: TGTGCCAGCAGTTTATTTCCCGGGGACAATCAGCCCCAGCATTTT.

This clone has a handful of counts. The CDR3 spells CAIKGAFSTDTQYF. The CDR3 region has the DNA TGTGCCATCAAAGGAGCGTTTAGCACAGATACGCAGTATTTT. The chain joins TRBV10-3 to TRBJ2-3; no clear D. V gave up 7 bases and J gave up 0 bases, with 11 bases separating them. CDR1 ENHRY and CDR2 SYGVKD come from the germline V gene. The CDR3 loop spans 14 amino acids.

This chain uses TRBV9 with TRBJ2-5; possibly TRBD2 for D (7 bases). CDR1 is SGDLS and CDR2 is YYNGEE in the germline V gene. The V end lost 3 bases, the J end lost 9 bases, and 18 bases lay between the germline ends. CDR3 length equals 14 residues. The CDR3 region is CASSAGGGGGPQYF. The DNA of the CDR3 is TGTGCCAGCAGCGCTGGAGGAGGGGGGGGGCCCCAGTACTTC. Full variable domain (outside the CDR3, taken from reference TRBV9 and TRBJ2-5): DSGVTQTPKHLITATGQRVTLRCSPRSGDLSVYWYQQSLDQGLQFLIQYYNGEERAKGNILERFSAQQFPDLHSELNLSSLELGDSALYFCASSAGGGGGPQYFGPGTRLLVL.

V and J are TRBV23-1 and TRBJ2-1; a weak D match, TRBD1 (6 bases). TRBV23-1 is classed as an ORF, of uncertain function. V was clipped by 9 bases and J by 5 bases, with 17 bases between them. This CDR3 has 14 amino acids. CDR3 sequence reads: CASPTWDTNNEQFF. DNA for the CDR3: TGCGCCAGTCCAACCTGGGACACCAACAATGAGCAGTTCTTC.

The CDR3 here is CATSVDRLLYGYTF. In nucleotides, the CDR3 is TGTGCCACCAGCGTGGACAGGCTTCTCTATGGCTACACCTTC. The rearrangement uses TRBV15 and TRBJ1-2, with TRBD1 matching over 7 bases. V was pared by 5 bases and J by 4 bases, with 7 bases of the junction left unmatched. Germline V gene data show CDR1 as LNHNV and CDR2 as YYDKDF (reference sequence). The CDR3 is 14 amino acids.

This chain uses TRBV7-9 with TRBJ2-5; D may be TRBD1 (5 bases). V lost 6 bases and J lost 4, with 15 bases in between. The CDR3 totals 14 residues. Per germline, CDR1 SEHNR and CDR2 FQNEAQ (reference sequence). The CDR3 loop reads CASRLTLRGETQYF. For the CDR3, the DNA is TGTGCCAGCAGATTAACATTAAGGGGAGAGACCCAGTACTTC.

This sequence joins TRBV19 and TRBJ2-3; 8 nucleotides line up with TRBD2. CDR1 and CDR2 (germline): LNHDA, SQIVND (reference sequence). This CDR3 has 13 residues. The ends lost 10 bases at V and 5 bases at J; junction bases unmatched: 8. CDR3 in amino acids: CATTGTSEDTQYF. CDR3 DNA: TGTGCCACCACCGGGACTAGTGAAGATACGCAGTATTTT.

Worth noting for this clone: Other nucleotide sequences from this sample produce the same CDR3. The chain uses TRBV10-3 and TRBJ2-5; 10 bases align to TRBD2. The ends lost 7 bases at V and 5 bases at J; junction bases unmatched: 4. CDR1 ENHRY and CDR2 SYGVKD come from the germline V gene. The CDR3 totals 13 residues. This CDR3 is CAITSGGGETQYF. Here the CDR3 DNA reads TGTGCCATCACTAGCGGGGGTGGCGAGACCCAGTACTTC.

The chain carries TRBV29-1 and TRBJ2-6; D unclear. Germline values: CDR1 SQVTM, CDR2 ANQGSEA. The CDR3 covers 17 residues. Trimming pared 4 bases from V and 3 bases from J, leaving 19 bases between. The chain's CDR3 is CSVVGAQAIDGANVLTF. The CDR3 DNA is TGCAGCGTTGTTGGCGCCCAGGCCATAGATGGGGCCAACGTCCTGACTTTC.

In this sample, this clone turned up once. This sequence joins TRBV7-9 and TRBJ1-6; TRBD1 matches 8 bases. From germline, CDR1 is SEHNR and CDR2 FQNEAQ (reference sequence). This CDR3 has 17 amino acids. Unmatched junction bases numbered 2, after V lost 1 base and J lost 0 bases. The chain's CDR3 is CASSLGTGSSYNSPLHF. CDR3 DNA sequence: TGTGCCAGCAGCTTAGGGACAGGGAGCTCCTATAATTCACCCCTCCACTTT.

The rearrangement links TRBV7-8 to TRBJ2-4; the D gene is possibly TRBD1 (6 bases). V was trimmed by 0 bases and J by 7 bases, leaving 22 bases between them. Germline CDR1 and CDR2: SGHVS and FQNEAQ. The CDR3 is made up of 18 amino acids. CDR3 nucleotides: TGTGCCAGCAGCTTAGCGGGGGCCGATCCAGGAGAGGAGAACATTCAGTACTTC. Amino acid sequence: CASSLAGADPGEENIQYF.

In DNA form, the CDR3 reads TGTGCCAGCAGCCCGGGTAGATATGGCTACACCTTC. Its translation: CASSPGRYGYTF. V gene TRBV14 combines with J gene TRBJ1-2, with D hard to call. The germline gives CDR1 SGHDN, CDR2 FVKESK. This CDR3 comprises 12 residues. Trimming took 4 bases from V and 5 from J, leaving 8 bases between them.

The V call is TRBV9, the J call TRBJ2-7; 8 bases are shared with TRBD2. The V gene's germline CDR1 is SGDLS and CDR2 YYNGEE. CDR3 length equals 14 residues. V lost 4 bases, J lost 5 bases, and 8 bases stayed unmatched. Written as DNA, the CDR3 is TGTGCCAGCAGCTTAGGACTAGCTTCCCACGAGCAGTACTTC. It codes for CASSLGLASHEQYF.

This clone was found once. The rearrangement uses TRBV2 and TRBJ2-1; 8 bases fit TRBD1. V shed 3 bases and J 10 bases; nucleotides not matched to a gene: 2. The CDR3 totals 12 residues. Per the germline V gene, CDR1 is SNHLY and CDR2 is FYNNEI. The CDR3 sequence: CASSEDRVEQFF. In nucleotides, the CDR3 is TGTGCCAGCAGTGAGGACAGGGTGGAGCAGTTCTTC.

This chain links TRBV7-9 with TRBJ2-5, with 14 bases fitting TRBD2. Germline V lookup: CDR1 SEHNR, CDR2 FQNEAQ (reference sequence). V dropped 7 bases and J dropped 5; count of bases not matched to a gene: 12. CDR3 length equals 17 residues. The DNA for the CDR3 is TGTGCCAGCACTAAAGGACTAGCGGGAGGAATTATGGAGACCCAGTACTTC. Its translation: CASTKGLAGGIMETQYF.

The rearrangement uses TRBV27 and TRBJ2-7; 11 bases agree with TRBD1. The J segment lost 3 bases and the V segment lost 4 bases, leaving 5 bases of the junction unmatched. The CDR3 contains 15 residues. CDR1 MNHEY and CDR2 SMNVEV come from the germline V gene (reference sequence). The CDR3 DNA is TGTGCCAGCAGTTCCCCCGGGACAGGGGGCTACGAGCAGTACTTC. Protein sequence: CASSSPGTGGYEQYF.

The chain has TRBV7-8 and TRBJ1-5; D gene uncertain. Trimming left V 5 bases short and J 0 bases short, with 8 bases between. CDR1 SGHVS and CDR2 FQNEAQ come from the germline V gene. This CDR3 has 14 residues. This CDR3 reads CASSQDISNQPQHF. The CDR3 coding sequence is TGTGCCAGCAGCCAAGACATTAGCAATCAGCCCCAGCATTTT.

CDR3 nucleotide sequence: TGCGCCAGCAGCCTCACAGGGGGCGAGCAGTACTTC. Translating gives CASSLTGGEQYF. The chain joins TRBV5-1 to TRBJ2-7; 8 bases fit TRBD1. V was clipped by 4 bases and J by 6 bases; unmatched bases: 3. The CDR3 spans 12 residues. Looked up from germline, CDR1 is SGHRS and CDR2 is YFSETQ.

This chain joins TRBV29-1 and TRBJ2-3, with D perhaps TRBD1 (5 bases). Trimming pared 3 bases from V and 4 bases from J, leaving 11 bases between. The CDR3 extends over 13 amino acids. Germline V gives CDR1 SQVTM, CDR2 ANQGSEA. In DNA, the CDR3 is TGCAGCGTTGACGGGCAGGGTGCAGATACGCAGTATTTT. Translating gives CSVDGQGADTQYF.

The chain joins TRBV12-2 to TRBJ2-6; TRBD1 is taken as the D call from the table, unchecked against the DNA. TRBV12-2 has pseudogene status. The length of the CDR3 is 18 residues. CDR3 DNA sequence: TGTGCAAGTCGCTTCGTGGGGGCATTGGGATCTGGGGCCAACGTCCTGACTTTC. This encodes CASRFVGALGSGANVLTF.

V gene TRBV28 combines with J gene TRBJ2-7; maybe TRBD1 (5 bases). The CDR3 has 15 residues. Germline values: CDR1 MDHEN, CDR2 SYDVKM. The V gene lost 5 bases and the J gene lost 2 bases, with 16 bases spanning the gap. The CDR3 region is CASSDSSRVPYEQYF. CDR3 in DNA: TGTGCCAGCAGTGACAGCTCTCGCGTCCCCTACGAGCAGTACTTC.

The chain is built from TRBV11-2 and TRBJ2-1; tentative D call: TRBD1 (6 bases). In germline, CDR1 is SGHAT, CDR2 FQNNGV. The V and J ends lost 1 base and 4 bases respectively, with 8 bases between them. This CDR3 comprises 14 residues. CDR3 amino acids: CASSLGTDYNEQFF. Written as DNA, the CDR3 is TGTGCCAGCAGCTTAGGGACAGATTACAATGAGCAGTTCTTC.

This clone was recorded a few times. This chain uses TRBV5-1 with TRBJ2-1; 9 nucleotides agree with TRBD1. The V segment lost 0 bases and the J segment 4 bases; nucleotides outside the gene matches: 5. Germline V gene sequence: CDR1 SGHRS, CDR2 YFSETQ. This CDR3 contains 16 residues. The CDR3 sequence is CASSLAGTGLYNEQFF. The DNA of the CDR3 is TGCGCCAGCAGCTTGGCCGGGACAGGGCTTTACAATGAGCAGTTCTTC.